This T cell receptor (beta chain) was sequenced in a study of identical twins. V was trimmed by 9 bases and J by 9 bases, leaving 20 bases between them. The germline gives CDR1 MNHNS, CDR2 SASEGT. The CDR3 loop spans 14 amino acids. A universal primer site was incorporated via template switching, and the cDNA contained unique molecular identifiers. TCRdb used MiXCR to reprocess the 5' RACE reads, holding one entry per CDR3 protein. In the table there are 400,000 to 550,000 distinct CDR3 sequences, approximately 22% of which are singletons. These sequences were also reported in another study, on T cells expressing NK-cell markers.

The sample taken for sequencing was CD4+ T cells sorted from blood. J is TRBJ2-2 and V is TRBV6-1; TRBD2 might be the D (6 bases). The TCR originated in a woman younger than 35 in good health. The CDR3 nucleotides read TGTGCCAGGGGGGGACCTAGTGTGGATAGGGAGCTGTTTTTT. This sequence encodes CARGGPSVDRELFF.